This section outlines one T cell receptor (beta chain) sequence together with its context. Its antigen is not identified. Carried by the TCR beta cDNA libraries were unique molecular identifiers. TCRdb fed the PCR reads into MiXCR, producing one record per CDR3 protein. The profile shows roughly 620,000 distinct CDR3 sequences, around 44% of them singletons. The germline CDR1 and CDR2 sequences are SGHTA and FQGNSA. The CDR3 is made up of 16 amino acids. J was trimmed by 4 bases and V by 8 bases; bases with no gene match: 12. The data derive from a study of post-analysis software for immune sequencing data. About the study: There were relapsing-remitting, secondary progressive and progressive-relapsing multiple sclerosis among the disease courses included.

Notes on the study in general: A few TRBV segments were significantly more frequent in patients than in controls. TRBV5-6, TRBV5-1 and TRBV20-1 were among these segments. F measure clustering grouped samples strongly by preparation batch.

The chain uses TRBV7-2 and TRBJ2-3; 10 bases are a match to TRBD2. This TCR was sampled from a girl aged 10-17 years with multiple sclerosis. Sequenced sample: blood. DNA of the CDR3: TGTGCCAGCGGATTATCAACTAGCGGGGTAGCAGATACGCAGTATTTT. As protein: CASGLSTSGVADTQYF.